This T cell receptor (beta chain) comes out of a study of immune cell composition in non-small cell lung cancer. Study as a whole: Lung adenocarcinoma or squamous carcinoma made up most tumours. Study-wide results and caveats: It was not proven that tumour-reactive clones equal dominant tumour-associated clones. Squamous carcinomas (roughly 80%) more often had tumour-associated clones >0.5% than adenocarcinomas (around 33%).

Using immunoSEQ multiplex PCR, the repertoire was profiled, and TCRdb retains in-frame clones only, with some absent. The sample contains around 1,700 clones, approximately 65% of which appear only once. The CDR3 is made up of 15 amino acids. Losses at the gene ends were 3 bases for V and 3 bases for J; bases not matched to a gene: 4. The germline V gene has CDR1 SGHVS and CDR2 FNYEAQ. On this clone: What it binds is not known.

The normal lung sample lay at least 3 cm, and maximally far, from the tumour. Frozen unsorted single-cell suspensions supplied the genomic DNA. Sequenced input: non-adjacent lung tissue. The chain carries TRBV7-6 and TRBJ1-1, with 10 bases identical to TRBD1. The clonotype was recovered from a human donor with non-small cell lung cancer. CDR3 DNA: TGTGCCAGCAGCTTGGGGACAGGGGCGGACACTGAAGCTTTCTTT. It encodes CASSLGTGADTEAFF.